A single sample gave rise to the 28 T cell receptor beta chains below, sequenced in a study of blood T cell repertoires in COVID-19. Produced via immunoSEQ multiplex PCR; TCRdb's table is partial and in-frame only. In the table there are about half a million clones, 70% to 90% of which are singletons. Sequencing was done on a sample of peripheral blood. The origin of the receptors is a human donor in a cohort sampled during active COVID-19.

The chain is built from TRBV6-1 and TRBJ2-1; 11 bases agree with TRBD1. The CDR3 totals 15 residues. J was trimmed by 7 bases and V by 3 bases; bases with no gene match: 5. Germline loops: CDR1 MNHNS, CDR2 SASEGT. The CDR3 bases are TGTGCCAGCAGTGAGGACAGGGGGCTCTGGAATGAGCAGTTCTTC. Protein product: CASSEDRGLWNEQFF.

The chain uses TRBV18 and TRBJ1-5; the D gene is possibly TRBD1 (6 bases). The V end lost 6 bases, the J end lost 4 bases, and 10 bases lay between the germline ends. The length of the CDR3 is 13 residues. CDR1 is KGHSH, CDR2 LQKENI, per germline. This CDR3 is CASSQGQNQPQHF. The CDR3 DNA follows: TGTGCCAGCTCGCAAGGACAGAATCAGCCCCAGCATTTT.

This chain links TRBV6-6 with TRBJ1-2, with 7 bases lining up with TRBD1. The CDR3 totals 13 residues. CDR1 MNHNY and CDR2 SVGAGI come from the germline V gene (reference sequence). Germline trimming cut 4 bases from V and 3 bases from J; bases unmatched to any gene: 2. In DNA form, the CDR3 reads TGTGCCAGCAGTTTCACAGGGGACTATGGCTACACCTTC. Translating it yields CASSFTGDYGYTF.

The chain uses TRBV11-3 and TRBJ2-7; 10 bases line up with TRBD2. The V gene's germline CDR1 is SGHNT and CDR2 YENEEA. V trimming: 2 bases; J trimming: 2 bases; junction bases outside the gene matches: 0. The CDR3 is made up of 14 amino acids. The CDR3 reads CASSLSGRAYEQYF. In DNA, the CDR3 is TGTGCCAGCAGCTTAAGCGGGAGGGCCTACGAGCAGTACTTC.

In its sample, this clone was seen once. The CDR3 ends on some other residue instead of the conserved phenylalanine or tryptophan, so this is likely a read error. No DNA is shown, since the ends of the CDR3 on it are uncertain; the CDR3 is the one TCRdb lists. The chain carries TRBV6-4 and TRBJ1-3; TRBD1, the table's D call, was not compared with the DNA. CDR1 and CDR2 from the germline V gene are MRHNA and SNTAGT. Including both end residues, the CDR3 is 9 amino acids long. The CDR3 protein is CASNRTGGY.

The rearrangement links TRBV9 to TRBJ2-3; no definite D call. CDR1 is SGDLS, CDR2 YYNGEE, per germline. The ends were cut back, 5 bases at V and 6 bases at J, with 16 bases in the middle. The CDR3 runs 14 residues. As DNA, the CDR3 is TGTGCCAGCAGTTCAATAACGATGAGGGATACGCAGTATTTT. It yields the protein CASSSITMRDTQYF.

The V and J genes are TRBV18 and TRBJ1-2; tentatively, D is TRBD1 (6 bases). With 3 bases removed from V and 3 bases from J, the gap between germline ends came to 14 bases. This CDR3 region has 15 residues. Germline V lookup: CDR1 KGHSH, CDR2 LQKENI. The CDR3 coding sequence is TGTGCCAGCTCACCCTTGAGGACAGTCGACTATGGCTACACCTTC. Translation gives CASSPLRTVDYGYTF. Using reference TRBV18 and TRBJ1-2 for the parts outside the CDR3, the full variable domain is NAGVMQNPRHLVRRRGQEARLRCSPMKGHSHVYWYRQLPEEGLKFMVYLQKENIIDESGMPKERFSAEFPKEGPSILRIQQVVRGDSAAYFCASSPLRTVDYGYTFGSGTRLTVV.

V is TRBV28 and J is TRBJ2-1; tentative D call: TRBD2 (5 bases). Germline V gene sequence: CDR1 MDHEN, CDR2 SYDVKM. This CDR3 is built from 15 residues. Trimming pared 6 bases from V and 1 base from J, leaving 13 bases between. CDR3 amino acids: CASSETSGSYNEQFF. The CDR3 nucleotides read TGTGCCAGCAGCGAAACTAGTGGGTCCTACAATGAGCAGTTCTTC.

This sequence joins TRBV5-1 and TRBJ1-2, with unresolved D. The CDR3 consists of 10 residues. Germline V lookup: CDR1 SGHRS, CDR2 YFSETQ. DNA for the CDR3: TGCCCCCGGAGAGACTATGGCTACACCTTC. Encoded protein: CPRRDYGYTF.

The V gene is TRBV24-1, the J gene TRBJ1-5, with D possibly matching TRBD1 (6 bases). The germline CDR1 and CDR2 sequences are KGHDR and SFDVKD. V lost 7 bases, J lost 0 bases, and 21 bases lay in between. The CDR3 contains 18 residues. The CDR3, as DNA: TGTGCCACCAGCTTGGGAGGGCGAGGGGGTATTAGCAATCAGCCCCAGCATTTT. It codes for CATSLGGRGGISNQPQHF.

This clone was detected once. The chain is built from TRBV4-1 and TRBJ1-5; 8 bases align to TRBD1. Per germline, CDR1 MGHRA and CDR2 YSYEKL. The CDR3 has 16 residues. Unmatched junction bases numbered 15, after V lost 7 bases and J lost 7 bases. In nucleotides, the CDR3 is TGCGCCAGCATGTCGGTGTACCAGGGGGCGAACCAGCCCCAGCATTTT. This translates into CASMSVYQGANQPQHF.

The chain combines TRBV5-1 with TRBJ2-7, with D perhaps TRBD2 (6 bases). The CDR3 is made up of 13 amino acids. Germline-derived CDR1 and CDR2 are SGHRS and YFSETQ. V lost 2 bases and J lost 5, with 11 bases in between. The CDR3 region is CASSFGGRNEQYF. The CDR3 nucleotides are TGCGCCAGCAGCTTCGGGGGACGGAACGAGCAGTACTTC.

V usage is TRBV21-1 and J usage is TRBJ1-1. TRBV21-1 is a pseudogene. This CDR3 comprises 12 residues. The CDR3 coding sequence is TGTGCCAGCAGCAAAGCAACGGAGCACTCTTTCTTT. It is translated as CASSKATEHSFF.

The chain joins TRBV5-4 to TRBJ1-4, with 9 bases matching TRBD1. Germline assignment: CDR1 SGHNT and CDR2 YYREEE (reference sequence). The CDR3 covers 14 residues. The V segment lost 3 bases and the J segment 6 bases; nucleotides outside the gene matches: 3. The CDR3 loop reads CASSWTGVDEKLFF. The CDR3 nucleotides are TGTGCCAGCAGCTGGACAGGGGTCGATGAAAAACTGTTTTTT. The variable domain in full, completed from reference TRBV5-4 and TRBJ1-4, reads ETGVTQSPTHLIKTRGQQVTLRCSSQSGHNTVSWYQQALGQGPQFIFQYYREEENGRGNFPPRFSGLQFPNYSSELNVNALELDDSALYLCASSWTGVDEKLFFGSGTQLSVL.

The chain carries TRBV6-5 and TRBJ1-6; 7 bases are shared with TRBD1. Germline V lookup: CDR1 MNHEY, CDR2 SVGAGI. CDR3 length: 14 amino acids. V lost 3 bases to trimming and J lost 9 bases; unmatched junction nucleotides: 5. The CDR3 protein is CASSYDRVGSPLHF. For the CDR3, the DNA is TGTGCCAGCAGTTATGACAGGGTCGGTTCACCCCTCCACTTT.

Concerning this clone: This sample also contains other DNA sequences that code for the same CDR3. This chain links TRBV18 with TRBJ1-1, with a weak D call TRBD1 (6 bases). V lost 6 bases and J 1 base, leaving 9 bases between the germline ends. Germline values: CDR1 KGHSH, CDR2 LQKENI. The CDR3 length is 13 residues. In DNA form, the CDR3 reads TGTGCCAGCTCCCGGGGACAGAACACTGAAGCTTTCTTT. Its translation: CASSRGQNTEAFF.

The CDR3 spells CASSLVGENEQFF. In DNA, the CDR3 is TGTGCCAGCAGCTTAGTGGGCGAGAATGAGCAGTTCTTC. The chain carries TRBV13 and TRBJ2-1; D call uncertain. This CDR3 is 13 amino acids long. Trimming removed 1 base at V and 7 bases at J, with 8 bases between. CDR1 is PRHDT and CDR2 is FYEKMQ in the germline V gene (reference sequence).

The rearrangement uses TRBV24-1 and TRBJ1-1, with D uncertain. V lost 5 bases to trimming and J lost 3 bases, with 12 bases between them. The CDR3 is made up of 14 amino acids. Germline V lookup: CDR1 KGHDR, CDR2 SFDVKD. Here the CDR3 reads CATSGTGVYTEAFF. The CDR3 nucleotides are TGTGCCACCAGTGGGACGGGAGTTTACACTGAAGCTTTCTTT.

The V call is TRBV5-1, the J call TRBJ2-5; TRBD2 agrees at 9 bases. Germline values: CDR1 SGHRS, CDR2 YFSETQ. The V segment lost 4 bases and the J segment 1 base; nucleotides outside the gene matches: 5. The CDR3 is 15 amino acids. The CDR3 coding sequence is TGCGCCAGCAGCGACGGACTAGCGCCCCAAGAGACCCAGTACTTC. It yields the protein CASSDGLAPQETQYF.

The chain carries TRBV5-1 and TRBJ1-1; a possible D gene is TRBD1 (5 bases). Germline-derived CDR1 and CDR2 are SGHRS and YFSETQ. V shed 6 bases and J shed 1 base, with 16 bases lying between them. The length of the CDR3 is 15 residues. In DNA form, the CDR3 reads TGCGCCAGCAACAAGCAGGGAAATGAGAACACTGAAGCTTTCTTT. Translating it yields CASNKQGNENTEAFF.

This chain connects TRBV27 to TRBJ1-5; the match to TRBD1 covers 8 bases. The CDR3 totals 17 residues. V lost 6 bases to trimming and J lost 1 base; unmatched junction nucleotides: 11. The germline V gene has CDR1 MNHEY and CDR2 SMNVEV (reference sequence). The CDR3 spells CASRQDREGFSNQPQHF. For the CDR3, the DNA is TGTGCCAGCAGGCAGGACAGGGAAGGTTTCAGCAATCAGCCCCAGCATTTT.

V usage is TRBV7-3 and J usage is TRBJ2-1; 8 nucleotides match TRBD2. Looked up from germline, CDR1 is SGHTA and CDR2 is FQGTGA. CDR3 length equals 14 residues. The junction had 8 bases not matched to a gene; V was cut back by 5 bases and J by 8 bases. CDR3 nucleotides: TGTGCCAGCAGCCCCAGCGGGAGTTCATATGAGCAGTTCTTC. Its protein product is CASSPSGSSYEQFF.

The chain combines TRBV19 with TRBJ2-1; a possible D gene is TRBD2 (5 bases). Germline lookup yields CDR1 LNHDA and CDR2 SQIVND (reference sequence). The CDR3 covers 11 residues. CDR3 in DNA: TGTGGAGCGGCATCCTACAATGAGCAGTTCTTC. This gives the protein CGAASYNEQFF.

This clone has just one count. This chain connects TRBV5-5 to TRBJ2-7; 9 bases align to TRBD2. The J segment lost 5 bases and the V segment lost 0 bases, leaving 3 bases of the junction unmatched. This CDR3 region has 14 residues. Germline CDR1 SGHKS, CDR2 YYEKEE (reference sequence). The chain's CDR3 is CASSLVSGSNEQYF. DNA for the CDR3: TGTGCCAGCAGCTTGGTTAGCGGGAGTAACGAGCAGTACTTC.

CDR3 sequence: CASRKGRLNTEAFF. CDR3 DNA: TGTGCCAGCAGGAAAGGCAGGTTGAACACTGAAGCTTTCTTT. This rearrangement joins TRBV28 to TRBJ1-1; D unresolved. There are 14 residues in the CDR3. From germline, CDR1 is MDHEN and CDR2 SYDVKM. The V end was cut by 6 bases, the J end by 0 bases, with 11 bases between.

The chain employs TRBV7-6 and TRBJ2-1; 10 nucleotides align to TRBD1. The CDR3 has 16 amino acids. V dropped 1 base and J dropped 6; count of bases not matched to a gene: 6. CDR1 SGHVS and CDR2 FNYEAQ come from the germline V gene. This CDR3 is CASSLGTGGPPNEQFF. For the CDR3, the DNA is TGTGCCAGCAGCTTAGGGACAGGGGGTCCCCCCAATGAGCAGTTCTTC.

There are a few counts of this clone. The chain combines TRBV11-3 with TRBJ2-1; 9 positions agree with TRBD1. This CDR3 is 18 amino acids long. J was trimmed by 10 bases and V by 0 bases; bases with no gene match: 16. Germline-derived CDR1 and CDR2 are SGHNT and YENEEA. The CDR3 DNA reads TGTGCCAGCAGCTTAGAAACTAGAGGGGGACAGGGCCCTGGGGAGCAGTTCTTC. Residues: CASSLETRGGQGPGEQFF.

V and J are TRBV27 and TRBJ2-3; 13 nucleotides agree with TRBD2. The trim removed 6 bases at V and 2 bases at J, leaving 8 bases unmatched. Germline CDR1 is MNHEY and CDR2 is SMNVEV (reference sequence). This CDR3 spans 17 amino acids. DNA of the CDR3: TGTGCCAGCAGGTCCGAGGGACTAGCGGGGTACACAGATACGCAGTATTTT. Its protein product is CASRSEGLAGYTDTQYF.